The entry below describes one T cell receptor (beta chain). Sequencing used immunoSEQ multiplex PCR; TCRdb keeps in-frame clones, though not all of them. Of 110,000 or so clones listed, around four fifths were seen once; the top ten hold under 9.5%. This sample stems from a study of blood T cell repertoires in COVID-19. The TCR originated in a woman aged 40 to 50 with acute or convalescent COVID-19. What was sequenced was peripheral blood.

The CDR3 DNA reads as TGTGCCAGCAACCTACAGGGGGTAGGGGGCTACACCTTC. It is translated as CASNLQGVGGYTF. The chain recombines TRBV12-3 or TRBV12-4 with TRBJ1-2, with 8 bases that match TRBD1. CDR3 length equals 13 residues. V shed 7 bases, J shed 8 bases, and the junction held 9 bases outside the gene matches.